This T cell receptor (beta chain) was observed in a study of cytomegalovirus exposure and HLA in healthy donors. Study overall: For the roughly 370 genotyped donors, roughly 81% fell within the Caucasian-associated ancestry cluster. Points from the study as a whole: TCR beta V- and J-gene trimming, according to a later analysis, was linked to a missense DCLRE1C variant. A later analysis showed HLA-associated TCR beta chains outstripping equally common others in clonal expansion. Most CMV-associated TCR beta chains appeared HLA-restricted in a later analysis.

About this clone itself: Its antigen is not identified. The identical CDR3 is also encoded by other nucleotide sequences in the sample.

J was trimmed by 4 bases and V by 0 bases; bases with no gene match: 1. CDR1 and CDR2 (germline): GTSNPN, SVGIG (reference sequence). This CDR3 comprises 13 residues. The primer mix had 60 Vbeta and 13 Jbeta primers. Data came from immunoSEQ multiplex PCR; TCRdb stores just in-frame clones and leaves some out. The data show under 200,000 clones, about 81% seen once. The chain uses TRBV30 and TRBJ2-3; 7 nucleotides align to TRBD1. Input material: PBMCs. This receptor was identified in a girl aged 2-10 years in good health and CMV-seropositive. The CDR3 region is CAWSVQGADTQYF. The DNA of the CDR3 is TGTGCCTGGAGTGTCCAGGGGGCAGATACGCAGTATTTT. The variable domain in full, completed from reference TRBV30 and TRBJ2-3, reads SQTIHQWPATLVQPVGSPLSLECTVEGTSNPNLYWYRQAAGRGLQLLFYSVGIGQISSEVPQNLSASRPQDRQFILSSKKLLLSDSGFYLCAWSVQGADTQYFGPGTRLTVL.